The sequence of this T cell receptor beta chain was determined in a study of liver allograft versus peripheral blood T cells. Study at large: A comparison was made between T cell receptor repertoires in transplanted livers and those in recipients' peripheral blood.

This clonotype was detected only once. What it binds is not known. This CDR3 has 14 amino acids. V lost 4 bases and J lost 2, with 11 bases in between. Germline V gene lookup returns CDR1 MNHNS and CDR2 SASEGT. Broader study findings: Intragraft T cell receptor repertoires of liver allografts were reportedly distinct from those in peripheral blood.

TCRdb redid the calling of the reads with MiXCR, one entry per CDR3 protein. Among 9,700 or so distinct CDR3 sequences, around 26% were seen once, and the ten largest hold about 8.5%. The source of this sequence is a human patient who had a liver transplant. Some of the T cells might come from the graft donor. The chain recombines TRBV6-1 with TRBJ1-1; possible D gene TRBD1, 5 bases. The CDR3 sequence: CASSASGTNTEAFF. For the CDR3, the DNA is TGTGCCAGCAGTGCTTCAGGGACCAACACTGAAGCTTTCTTT.